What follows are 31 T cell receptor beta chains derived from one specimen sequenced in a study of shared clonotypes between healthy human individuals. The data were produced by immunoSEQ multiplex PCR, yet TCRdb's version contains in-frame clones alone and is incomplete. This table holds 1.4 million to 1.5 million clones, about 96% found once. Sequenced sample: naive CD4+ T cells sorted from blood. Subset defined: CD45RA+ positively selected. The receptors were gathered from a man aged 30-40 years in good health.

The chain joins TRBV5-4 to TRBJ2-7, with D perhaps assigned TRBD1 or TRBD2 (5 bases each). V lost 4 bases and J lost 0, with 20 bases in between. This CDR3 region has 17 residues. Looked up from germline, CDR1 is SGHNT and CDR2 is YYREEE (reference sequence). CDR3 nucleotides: TGTGCCAGCAGCCGGGGATCCTACAGGCAGAGCTCCTACGAGCAGTACTTC. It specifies CASSRGSYRQSSYEQYF.

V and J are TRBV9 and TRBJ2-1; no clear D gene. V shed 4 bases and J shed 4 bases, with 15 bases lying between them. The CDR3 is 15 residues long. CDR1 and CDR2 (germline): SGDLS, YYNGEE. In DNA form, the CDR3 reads TGTGCCAGCAGCCCGGATGGACCCCCGTACAATGAGCAGTTCTTC. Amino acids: CASSPDGPPYNEQFF.

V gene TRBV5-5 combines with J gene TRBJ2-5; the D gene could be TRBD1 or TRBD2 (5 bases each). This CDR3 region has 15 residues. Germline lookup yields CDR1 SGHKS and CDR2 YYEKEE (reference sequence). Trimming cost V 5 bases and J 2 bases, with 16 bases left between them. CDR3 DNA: TGTGCCAGCAGTTTAGTACCGGGACGGCAAGAGACCCAGTACTTC. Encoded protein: CASSLVPGRQETQYF.

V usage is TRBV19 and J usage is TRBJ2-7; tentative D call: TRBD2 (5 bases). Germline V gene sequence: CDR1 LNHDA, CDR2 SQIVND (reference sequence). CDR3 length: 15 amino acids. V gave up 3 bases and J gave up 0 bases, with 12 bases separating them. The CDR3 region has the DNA TGTGCCAGTAGTATCACACCTGGGAGCTCCTACGAGCAGTACTTC. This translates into CASSITPGSSYEQYF.

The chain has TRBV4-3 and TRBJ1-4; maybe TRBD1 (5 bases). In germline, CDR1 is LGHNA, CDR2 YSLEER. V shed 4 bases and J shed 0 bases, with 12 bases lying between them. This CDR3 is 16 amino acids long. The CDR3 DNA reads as TGCGCCAGCAGCCCCATCGGGACGGCAACTAATGAAAAACTGTTTTTT. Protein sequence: CASSPIGTATNEKLFF.

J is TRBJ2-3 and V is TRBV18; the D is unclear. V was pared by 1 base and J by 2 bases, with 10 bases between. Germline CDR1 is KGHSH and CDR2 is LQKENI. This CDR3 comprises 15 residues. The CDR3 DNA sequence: TGTGCCAGCTCACCACTTTCCAGCCTCACAGATACGCAGTATTTT. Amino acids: CASSPLSSLTDTQYF.

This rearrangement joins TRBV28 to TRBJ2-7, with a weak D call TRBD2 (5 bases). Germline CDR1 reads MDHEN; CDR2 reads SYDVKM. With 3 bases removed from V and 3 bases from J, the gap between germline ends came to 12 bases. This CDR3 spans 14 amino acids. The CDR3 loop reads CASSFGGLGYEQYF. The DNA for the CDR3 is TGTGCCAGCAGTTTTGGAGGTTTGGGCTACGAGCAGTACTTC.

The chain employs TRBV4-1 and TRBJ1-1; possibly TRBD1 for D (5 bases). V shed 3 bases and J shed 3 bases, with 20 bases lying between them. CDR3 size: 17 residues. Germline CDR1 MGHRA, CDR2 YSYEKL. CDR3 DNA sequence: TGCGCCAGCAGCCAGCCTACCGGGCCGGGGGTTGACACTGAAGCTTTCTTT. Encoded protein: CASSQPTGPGVDTEAFF.

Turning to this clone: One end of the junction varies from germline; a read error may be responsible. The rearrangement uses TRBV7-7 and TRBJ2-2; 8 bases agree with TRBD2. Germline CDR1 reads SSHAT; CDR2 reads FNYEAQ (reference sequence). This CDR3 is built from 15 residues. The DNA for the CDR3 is TGTGCTAGCAGCCCCCTCGGGGGGGCGACCGGGGAGCTGTTTTTT. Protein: CASSPLGGATGELFF.

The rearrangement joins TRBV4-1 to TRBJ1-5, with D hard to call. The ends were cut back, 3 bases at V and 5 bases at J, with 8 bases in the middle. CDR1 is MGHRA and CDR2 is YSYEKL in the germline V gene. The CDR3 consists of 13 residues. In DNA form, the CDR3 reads TGCGCCAGCAGCCAGGAAGAGGATCAGCCCCAGCATTTT. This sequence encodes CASSQEEDQPQHF.

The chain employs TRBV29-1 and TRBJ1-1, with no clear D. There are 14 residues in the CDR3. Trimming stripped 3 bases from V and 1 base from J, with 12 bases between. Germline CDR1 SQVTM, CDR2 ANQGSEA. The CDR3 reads CSVDRFQANTEAFF. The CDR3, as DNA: TGCAGCGTTGACAGATTCCAGGCGAACACTGAAGCTTTCTTT.

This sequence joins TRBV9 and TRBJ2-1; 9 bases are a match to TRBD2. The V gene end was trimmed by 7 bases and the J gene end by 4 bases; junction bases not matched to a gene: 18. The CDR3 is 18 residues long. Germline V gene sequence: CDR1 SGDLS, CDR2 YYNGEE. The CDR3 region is CASGREGRSLIGYNEQFF. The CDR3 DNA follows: TGTGCCAGCGGGCGGGAGGGCCGATCTCTGATCGGATACAATGAGCAGTTCTTC.

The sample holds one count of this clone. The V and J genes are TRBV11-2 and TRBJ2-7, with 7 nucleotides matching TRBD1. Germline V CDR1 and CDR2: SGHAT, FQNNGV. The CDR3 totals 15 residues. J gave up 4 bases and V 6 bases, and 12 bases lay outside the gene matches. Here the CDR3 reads CASRNPGQIFYEQYF. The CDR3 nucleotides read TGTGCCAGCAGAAATCCGGGACAGATCTTTTACGAGCAGTACTTC.

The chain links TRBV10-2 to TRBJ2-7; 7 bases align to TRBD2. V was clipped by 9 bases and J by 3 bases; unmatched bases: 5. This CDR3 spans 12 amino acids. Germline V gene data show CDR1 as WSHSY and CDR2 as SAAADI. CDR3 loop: CASTGTNYEQYF. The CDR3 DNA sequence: TGCGCCAGTACCGGGACTAACTACGAGCAGTACTTC.

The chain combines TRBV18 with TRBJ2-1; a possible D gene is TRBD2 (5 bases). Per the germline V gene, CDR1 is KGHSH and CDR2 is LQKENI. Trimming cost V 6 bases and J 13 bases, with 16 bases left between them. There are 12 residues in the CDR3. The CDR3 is CASSAVLGVQFF. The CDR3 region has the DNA TGTGCCAGCTCGGCGGTTTTGGGAGTCCAGTTCTTC.

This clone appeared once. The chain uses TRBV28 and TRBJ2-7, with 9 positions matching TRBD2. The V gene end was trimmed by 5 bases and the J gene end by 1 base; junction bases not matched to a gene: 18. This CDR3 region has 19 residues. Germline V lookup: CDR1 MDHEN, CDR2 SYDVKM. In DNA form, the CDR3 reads TGTGCCAGCAGTCCCGGGGCGGTATTTAGCGGGAGAGGGTCCTACGAGCAGTACTTC. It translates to CASSPGAVFSGRGSYEQYF.

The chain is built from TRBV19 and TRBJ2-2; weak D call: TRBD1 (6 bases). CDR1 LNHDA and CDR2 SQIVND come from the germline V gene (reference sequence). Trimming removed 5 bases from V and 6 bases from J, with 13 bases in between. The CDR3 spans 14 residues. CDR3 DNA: TGTGCCAGTAGTGTTACAGGGATGCCCGGGGAGCTGTTTTTT. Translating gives CASSVTGMPGELFF.

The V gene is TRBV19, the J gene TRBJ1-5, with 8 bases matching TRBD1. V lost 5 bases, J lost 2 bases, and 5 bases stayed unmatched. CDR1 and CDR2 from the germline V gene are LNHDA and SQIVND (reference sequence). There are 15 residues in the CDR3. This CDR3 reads CASSDRGGGNQPQHF. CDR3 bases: TGTGCCAGTAGTGACAGGGGTGGCGGCAATCAGCCCCAGCATTTT.

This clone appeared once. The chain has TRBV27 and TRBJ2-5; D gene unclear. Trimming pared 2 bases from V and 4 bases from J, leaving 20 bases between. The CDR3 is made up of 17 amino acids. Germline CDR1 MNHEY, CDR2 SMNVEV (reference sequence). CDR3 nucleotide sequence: TGTGCCAGCAGTTTAGTGATGGGCCATCTTATAACAGAGACCCAGTACTTC. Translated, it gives CASSLVMGHLITETQYF.

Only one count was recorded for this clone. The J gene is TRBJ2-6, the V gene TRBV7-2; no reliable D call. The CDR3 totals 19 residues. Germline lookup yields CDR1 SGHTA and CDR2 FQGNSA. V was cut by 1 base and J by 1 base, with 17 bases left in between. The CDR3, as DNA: TGTGCCAGCAGCTTAGAGATGACACGGCCTGAGTCTGGGGCCAACGTCCTGACTTTC. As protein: CASSLEMTRPESGANVLTF.

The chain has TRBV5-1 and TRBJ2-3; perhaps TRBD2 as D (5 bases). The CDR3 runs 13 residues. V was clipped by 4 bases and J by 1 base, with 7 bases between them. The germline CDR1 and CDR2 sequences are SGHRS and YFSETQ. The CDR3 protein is CASSAGGTDTQYF. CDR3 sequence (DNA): TGCGCCAGCAGCGCGGGTGGCACAGATACGCAGTATTTT.

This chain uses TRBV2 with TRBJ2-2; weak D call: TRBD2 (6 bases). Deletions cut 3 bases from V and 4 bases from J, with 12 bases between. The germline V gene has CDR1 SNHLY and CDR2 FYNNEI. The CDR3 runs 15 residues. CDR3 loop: CASSERLVGTGELFF. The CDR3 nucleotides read TGTGCCAGCAGTGAGAGACTAGTAGGCACCGGGGAGCTGTTTTTT.

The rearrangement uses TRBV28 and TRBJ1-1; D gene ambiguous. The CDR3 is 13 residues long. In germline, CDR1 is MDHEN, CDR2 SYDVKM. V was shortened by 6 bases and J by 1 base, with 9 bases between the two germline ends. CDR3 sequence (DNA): TGTGCCAGCAGAGAAACACCGAACACTGAAGCTTTCTTT. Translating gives CASRETPNTEAFF.

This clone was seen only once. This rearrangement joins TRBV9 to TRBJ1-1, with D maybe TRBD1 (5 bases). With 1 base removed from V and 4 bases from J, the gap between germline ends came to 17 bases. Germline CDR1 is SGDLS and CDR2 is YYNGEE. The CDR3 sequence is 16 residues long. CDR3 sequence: CASSVIQGPGGTEAFF. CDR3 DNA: TGTGCCAGCAGCGTAATCCAGGGACCGGGGGGCACTGAAGCTTTCTTT.

CDR3 in amino acids: CASSEVSTGSTDTQYF. The CDR3, as DNA: TGCGCCAGCAGTGAGGTATCAACAGGGAGCACAGATACGCAGTATTTT. This chain uses TRBV10-1 with TRBJ2-3; tentatively, D is TRBD1 (6 bases). The V gene's germline CDR1 is WNHNN and CDR2 SYGVQD (reference sequence). V dropped 2 bases and J dropped 0 bases, with 12 bases sitting between them. The CDR3 runs 16 residues.

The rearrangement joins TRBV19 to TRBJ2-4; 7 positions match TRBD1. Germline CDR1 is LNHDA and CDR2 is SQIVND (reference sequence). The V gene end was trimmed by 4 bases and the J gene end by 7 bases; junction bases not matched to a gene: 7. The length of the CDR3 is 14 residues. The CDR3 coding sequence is TGTGCCAGTAGTAGACAGGGAAAGGGCAACATTCAGTACTTC. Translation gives CASSRQGKGNIQYF.

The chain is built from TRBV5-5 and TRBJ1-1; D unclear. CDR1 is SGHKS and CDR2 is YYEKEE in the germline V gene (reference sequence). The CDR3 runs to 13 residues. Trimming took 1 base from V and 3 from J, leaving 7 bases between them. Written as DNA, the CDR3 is TGTGCCAGCAGCTTGCTGAGGGACACTGAAGCTTTCTTT. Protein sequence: CASSLLRDTEAFF.

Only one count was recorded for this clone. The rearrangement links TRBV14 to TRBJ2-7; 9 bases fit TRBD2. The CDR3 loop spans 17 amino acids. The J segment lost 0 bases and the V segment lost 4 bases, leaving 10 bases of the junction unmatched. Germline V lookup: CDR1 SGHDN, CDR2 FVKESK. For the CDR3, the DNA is TGTGCCAGCAGCCGACACTTACTAGCGGGCCACTCCTACGAGCAGTACTTC. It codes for CASSRHLLAGHSYEQYF. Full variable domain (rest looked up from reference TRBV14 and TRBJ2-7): EAGVTQFPSHSVIEKGQTVTLRCDPISGHDNLYWYRRVMGKEIKFLLHFVKESKQDESGMPNNRFLAERTGGTYSTLKVQPAELEDSGVYFCASSRHLLAGHSYEQYFGPGTRLTVT.

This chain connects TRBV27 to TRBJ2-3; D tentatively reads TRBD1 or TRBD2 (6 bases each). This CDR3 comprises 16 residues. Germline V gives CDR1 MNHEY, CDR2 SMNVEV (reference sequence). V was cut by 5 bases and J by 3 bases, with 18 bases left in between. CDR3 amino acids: CASSPRTWGATDTQYF. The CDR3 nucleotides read TGTGCCAGCAGTCCCCGTACATGGGGGGCGACAGATACGCAGTATTTT.

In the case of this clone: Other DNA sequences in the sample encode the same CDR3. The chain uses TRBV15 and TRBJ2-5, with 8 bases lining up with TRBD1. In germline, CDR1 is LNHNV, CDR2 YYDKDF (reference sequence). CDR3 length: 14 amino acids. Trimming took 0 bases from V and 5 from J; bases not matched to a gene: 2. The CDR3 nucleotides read TGTGCCACCAGCAGAGACAGGGGGCGGGAGACCCAGTACTTC. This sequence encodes CATSRDRGRETQYF.

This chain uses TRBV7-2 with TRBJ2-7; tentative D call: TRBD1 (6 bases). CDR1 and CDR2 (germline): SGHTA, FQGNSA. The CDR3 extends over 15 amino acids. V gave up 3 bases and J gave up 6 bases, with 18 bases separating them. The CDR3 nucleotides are TGTGCCAGCAGCTTGGCGGCACGCAGGGGACCCGAGCAGTACTTC. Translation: CASSLAARRGPEQYF.